Listed here are 26 T cell receptor beta chains from one sample, sequenced in a study of T cells expressing NK-cell markers. TCRdb re-called the 5' RACE reads, yielding one record per CDR3 amino acid sequence without DNA. This sample carries about 300,000 distinct CDR3 sequences, with around 4.3% going to the ten biggest clones. Sequenced sample: blood T cells: a sorted CD56 or NKG2C T cell subset, CD4+ or CD8+ T cells, or bulk PBMC T cells (not recorded which). The receptors here all came from a woman between 18 and 70 years old in good health.

The gene calls are TRBV20-1 and TRBJ2-7; TCRdb calls TRBD2, which cannot be checked without DNA. Looked up from germline, CDR1 is DFQATT and CDR2 is SNEGSKA (reference sequence). The CDR3 is made up of 13 amino acids. The CDR3 protein is CSARSGSSYEQYF.

This chain joins TRBV7-9 and TRBJ2-2; TCRdb proposes TRBD1, but this gene call is untestable without DNA. The CDR3 runs 15 residues. The germline CDR1 and CDR2 sequences are SEHNR and FQNEAQ (reference sequence). CDR3 in amino acids: CASSLWLAGPGELFF. Looking up the rest from reference TRBV7-9 and TRBJ2-2 gives the full variable domain: DTGVSQNPRHKITKRGQNVTFRCDPISEHNRLYWYRQTLGQGPEFLTYFQNEAQLEKSRLLSDRFSAERPKGSFSTLEIQRTEQGDSAMYLCASSLWLAGPGELFFGEGSRLTVL.

The V and J genes are TRBV20-1 and TRBJ2-7; there is no DNA to check the TCRdb D call of TRBD1. The CDR3 extends over 12 amino acids. Germline-derived CDR1 and CDR2 are DFQATT and SNEGSKA (reference sequence). The CDR3 reads CSAPAGGLEQYF.

The chain couples TRBV7-2 to TRBJ1-1. This CDR3 contains 15 residues. Germline CDR1 is SGHTA and CDR2 is FQGNSA. The CDR3 is CASSPRPIMNTEAFF.

This sequence joins TRBV11-3 and TRBJ2-3; TCRdb calls TRBD2, which cannot be checked without DNA. CDR1 and CDR2 (germline): SGHNT, YENEEA. The length of the CDR3 is 16 residues. CDR3 residues: CASSLVPSGSTDTQYF.

The J gene is TRBJ2-1, the V gene TRBV6-1; no DNA is available, so the TRBD2 call from TCRdb remains unchecked. The CDR3 runs 14 residues. Germline CDR1 reads MNHNS; CDR2 reads SASEGT. The CDR3 reads CASRWRGRVNEQFF.

The chain carries TRBV7-3 and TRBJ2-3; TCRdb picks TRBD2, but there is no DNA to check that call. There are 14 residues in the CDR3. Germline CDR1 reads SGHTA; CDR2 reads FQGTGA. Here the CDR3 reads CASSEAGEVHTQYF. Full variable domain (missing parts from reference TRBV7-3 and TRBJ2-3): GAGVSQTPSNKVTEKGKYVELRCDPISGHTALYWYRQSLGQGPEFLIYFQGTGAADDSGLPNDRFFAVRPEGSVSTLKIQRTERGDSAVYLCASSEAGEVHTQYFGPGTRLTVL.

V usage is TRBV20-1 and J usage is TRBJ2-2; TCRdb picks TRBD2, but there is no DNA to check that call. The CDR3 extends over 14 amino acids. Per the germline V gene, CDR1 is DFQATT and CDR2 is SNEGSKA (reference sequence). The chain's CDR3 is CSAIIAGGTGELFF.

This rearrangement joins TRBV20-1 to TRBJ2-3. This CDR3 region has 15 residues. The germline V gene has CDR1 DFQATT and CDR2 SNEGSKA (reference sequence). CDR3 sequence: CSADDTSRSTDTQYF.

This sequence joins TRBV7-3 and TRBJ2-1; lacking DNA, the TRBD1 call made by TCRdb goes unchecked. CDR3 length equals 15 residues. Germline V gene lookup returns CDR1 SGHTA and CDR2 FQGTGA. CDR3 sequence reads: CASSQSPGRLNEQFF.

V usage is TRBV7-2 and J usage is TRBJ2-2. The germline CDR1 and CDR2 sequences are SGHTA and FQGNSA. This CDR3 comprises 16 residues. The CDR3 protein is CASSFRGGSGAGELFF. The full variable domain, rest sourced from reference TRBV7-2 and TRBJ2-2, is GAGVSQSPSNKVTEKGKDVELRCDPISGHTALYWYRQSLGQGLEFLIYFQGNSAPDKSGLPSDRFSAERTGGSVSTLTIQRTQQEDSAVYLCASSFRGGSGAGELFFGEGSRLTVL.

This chain links TRBV20-1 with TRBJ2-2; TCRdb selects TRBD1, and the lack of DNA leaves this call unchecked. There are 15 residues in the CDR3. CDR1 and CDR2 from the germline V gene are DFQATT and SNEGSKA (reference sequence). The CDR3 spells CSARDRQGHTGELFF.

The chain has TRBV5-1 and TRBJ1-5; the D gene TCRdb calls, TRBD1, cannot be checked with no DNA. Looked up from germline, CDR1 is SGHRS and CDR2 is YFSETQ. CDR3 length: 15 amino acids. CDR3 sequence reads: CASSLFAGSNQPQHF.

This chain joins TRBV4-3 and TRBJ2-3. The germline V gene encodes CDR1 LGHNA and CDR2 YSLEER. The CDR3 totals 13 residues. CDR3 region: CASSQAYTDTQYF.

The V and J genes are TRBV20-1 and TRBJ2-3; TCRdb returns TRBD1, unconfirmable since there is no DNA. Germline V lookup: CDR1 DFQATT, CDR2 SNEGSKA (reference sequence). This CDR3 contains 17 residues. CDR3 sequence: CSARGGTVLGNTDTQYF.

This rearrangement joins TRBV5-5 to TRBJ2-2; TCRdb picks TRBD2, but there is no DNA to check that call. The CDR3 is 14 amino acids. The germline CDR1 and CDR2 sequences are SGHKS and YYEKEE (reference sequence). CDR3 in amino acids: CASRRGGNTGELFF.

The chain is built from TRBV5-1 and TRBJ2-2. CDR1 and CDR2 (germline): SGHRS, YFSETQ. CDR3 size: 13 residues. The CDR3 sequence: CASSPENTGELFF.

The chain links TRBV10-3 to TRBJ2-3; the TRBD1 assignment by TCRdb is unverifiable without DNA. The germline V gene has CDR1 ENHRY and CDR2 SYGVKD. The CDR3 length is 16 residues. CDR3 region: CAIRPTTGAITDTQYF.

The gene calls are TRBV12-3 or TRBV12-4 and TRBJ1-5; the D call from TCRdb, TRBD1, cannot be confirmed without DNA. This CDR3 has 15 residues. This chain's CDR3 is CASSPDRGRVQPQHF.

The chain recombines TRBV4-2 with TRBJ1-2; the TRBD1 assignment by TCRdb is unverifiable without DNA. Germline loops: CDR1 LGHNA, CDR2 YNFKEQ. The CDR3 has 14 amino acids. CDR3 protein: CASSTTGENYGYTF.

The genes are TRBV6-2 or TRBV6-3 and TRBJ2-3; TCRdb's D gene call, TRBD1, goes unchecked for lack of DNA. The CDR3 runs to 15 residues. Germline assignment: CDR1 MNHEY and CDR2 SVGEGT. CDR3: CASSTRDTATDTQYF.

J is TRBJ2-3 and V is TRBV7-2. Per the germline V gene, CDR1 is SGHTA and CDR2 is FQGNSA. The CDR3 is made up of 13 amino acids. Here the CDR3 reads CANRSLSTDTQYF.

The rearrangement links TRBV20-1 to TRBJ1-6; TCRdb's D gene call, TRBD1, goes unchecked for lack of DNA. The length of the CDR3 is 12 residues. Germline V lookup: CDR1 DFQATT, CDR2 SNEGSKA (reference sequence). CDR3 sequence reads: CSARGPNSPLHF.

V is TRBV2 and J is TRBJ2-1; TCRdb reports TRBD2, a call that lacks DNA to check it against. Germline-derived CDR1 and CDR2 are SNHLY and FYNNEI. CDR3 size: 15 residues. CDR3 sequence reads: CASSGAGQAYNEQFF.

The gene calls are TRBV2 and TRBJ1-6. The CDR3 is 13 amino acids. In germline, CDR1 is SNHLY, CDR2 FYNNEI. The CDR3 sequence: CATRSHIRSPLHF.

The chain links TRBV12-3 or TRBV12-4 to TRBJ2-1; TCRdb outputs TRBD1, but without DNA this stays unchecked. The CDR3 is 14 residues long. CDR3 sequence: CASSPWAGGDEQFF.